This T cell receptor (beta chain) derives from a study of T cells in Graves' hyperthyroidism and ophthalmopathy. Across the whole study: Peripheral blood was drawn at first diagnosis, prior to all treatment.

This clonotype was found many times. The hyperthyroidism patients had all been newly diagnosed, and their disease duration was under 2 months. Their ages ranged from 18 to 65 years. Investigators excluded patients with uncontrolled infection, other autoimmune disease, pregnancy or lactation. The V and J ends lost 5 bases and 6 bases respectively, with 7 bases between them. CDR1 and CDR2 from the germline V gene are SGHAT and FQNNGV. The length of the CDR3 is 11 residues. The source material, RNA transcripts, was used to amplify TCR beta CDR3 regions. The primer set for the first-round RT-PCR of the TCR CDR3 was HTBI. A single record per CDR3 protein comes from TCRdb applying MiXCR to the multiplex PCR reads. This sample has 450,000 to 650,000 distinct CDR3 sequences, with less than 25% found just once.

Sequencing was performed on blood. The TCR comes from a man between 18 and 29 years old with Graves' hyperthyroidism. The gene calls are TRBV11-2 and TRBJ1-1; D is ambiguous. CDR3 in DNA: TGTGCCAGCAGCACACACGCTGAAGCTTTCTTT. Translation gives CASSTHAEAFF. The variable domain in full, with the rest retrieved from reference TRBV11-2 and TRBJ1-1, is EAGVAQSPRYKIIEKRQSVAFWCNPISGHATLYWYQQILGQGPKLLIQFQNNGVVDDSQLPKDRFSAERLKGVDSTLKIQPAKLEDSAVYLCASSTHAEAFFGQGTRLTVV.